This T cell receptor beta chain was sequenced in a study of neurological immune-mediated disorders. Overall study: In a group of some 35 multiple sclerosis patients, around 31 had the relapsing-remitting type and 3 had the secondary progressive type.

The ends were cut back, 3 bases at V and 6 bases at J, with 17 bases in the middle. The CDR3 consists of 15 residues. Looked up from germline, CDR1 is PRHDT and CDR2 is FYEKMQ (reference sequence). TCRdb analysed the 5' RACE reads with MiXCR anew, one entry per CDR3 protein. The profile shows about 70,000 distinct CDR3 sequences, approximately 5.1% of them singletons. This clonotype was detected only a few times. Its antigen is as yet unknown. Study-level results: Among 34 multiple sclerosis patients, 18 had repertoires that phylogenetic grouping placed in one related-CDR3 cluster, a possible signature.

The chain combines TRBV13 with TRBJ1-2; D may be TRBD1 (6 bases). The TCR was taken from a human donor with multiple sclerosis. The donor label of this sample is uncertain. Material: PBMCs. CDR3 nucleotide sequence: TGTGCCAGCAGCTTGTACACAGGGAAAGGGGATGGCTACACCTTC. Protein product: CASSLYTGKGDGYTF. The entire variable domain, with the rest obtained from reference TRBV13 and TRBJ1-2, is as follows: AAGVIQSPRHLIKEKRETATLKCYPIPRHDTVYWYQQGPGQDPQFLISFYEKMQSDKGSIPDRFSAQQFSDYHSELNMSSLELGDSALYFCASSLYTGKGDGYTFGSGTRLTVV.